Here is one T cell receptor beta chain with its context. Its specificity is unknown. This specimen comes from a study of PD-1 blockade in classical Hodgkin lymphoma. The data were produced by immunoSEQ multiplex PCR, yet TCRdb's version contains in-frame clones alone and is incomplete. This table holds more than 4,500 clones, 63% found once. CDR1 is MNHEY, CDR2 SVGAGI, per germline. V was clipped by 6 bases and J by 11 bases, with 17 bases between them. The CDR3 length is 13 residues. Each patient's relapse followed autologous stem cell transplantation, and brentuximab vedotin exposure varied. Best overall response was complete response, partial response or progressive disease in these relapsed/refractory classical Hodgkin lymphoma patients. Study conclusions and caveats: Significant TCR diversity gains by C4D1 occurred in CD4+ but not CD8+ cells. Those achieving complete response showed baseline diversity like newly diagnosed patients.

The rearrangement joins TRBV6-5 to TRBJ1-5, with D possibly TRBD1 on 5 matching bases. The specimen comprised peripheral blood mononuclear cells (PBMCs), sampled at baseline. This TCR derives from a human donor with classical Hodgkin lymphoma. CDR3 bases: TGTGCCAGCAGCTTGGGCTCGGAAGGGGCCCAGCATTTT. As protein: CASSLGSEGAQHF.